Here is one T cell receptor (beta chain) with its context. This entry belongs to a study of blood T cell repertoires in COVID-19. About the research overall: Material from acute and convalescent COVID-19 was sourced from the United States, Italy and Spain. The analysed material was cDNA or gDNA that came from T cells, B-cell-depleted T cells, or PBMCs.

Sequenced by immunoSEQ multiplex PCR; TCRdb stores in-frame clones only, minus some. Of some 150,000 clones listed, 85% to 90% are singletons. The CDR3 is 14 residues long. Trimming removed 2 bases from V and 6 bases from J, with 13 bases in between. CDR1 and CDR2 from the germline V gene are MNHEY and SVGAGI. This receptor was taken from a woman aged 60-75 years with active COVID-19. The sample consisted of peripheral blood. This rearrangement joins TRBV6-5 to TRBJ1-2; no clear D. The CDR3, as DNA: TGTGCCAGCAGTTACGGGCAGTTTAATGATGGCTACACCTTC. Protein product: CASSYGQFNDGYTF.